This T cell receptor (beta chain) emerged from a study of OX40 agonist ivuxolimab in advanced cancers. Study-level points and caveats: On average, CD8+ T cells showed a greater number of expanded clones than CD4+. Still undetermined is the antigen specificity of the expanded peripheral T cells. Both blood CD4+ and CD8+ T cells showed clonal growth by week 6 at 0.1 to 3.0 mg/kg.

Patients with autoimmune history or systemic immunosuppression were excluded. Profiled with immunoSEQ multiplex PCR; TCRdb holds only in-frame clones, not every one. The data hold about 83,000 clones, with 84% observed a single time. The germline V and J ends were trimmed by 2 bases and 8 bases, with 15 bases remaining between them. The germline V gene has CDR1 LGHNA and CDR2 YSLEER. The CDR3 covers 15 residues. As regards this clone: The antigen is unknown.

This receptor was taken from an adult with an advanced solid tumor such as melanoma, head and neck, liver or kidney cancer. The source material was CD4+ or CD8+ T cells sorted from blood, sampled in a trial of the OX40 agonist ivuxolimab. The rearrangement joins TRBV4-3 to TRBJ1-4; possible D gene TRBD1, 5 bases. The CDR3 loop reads CASSQRDAPGEKLFF. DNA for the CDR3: TGCGCCAGCAGCCAAAGGGACGCACCGGGGGAAAAACTGTTTTTT.